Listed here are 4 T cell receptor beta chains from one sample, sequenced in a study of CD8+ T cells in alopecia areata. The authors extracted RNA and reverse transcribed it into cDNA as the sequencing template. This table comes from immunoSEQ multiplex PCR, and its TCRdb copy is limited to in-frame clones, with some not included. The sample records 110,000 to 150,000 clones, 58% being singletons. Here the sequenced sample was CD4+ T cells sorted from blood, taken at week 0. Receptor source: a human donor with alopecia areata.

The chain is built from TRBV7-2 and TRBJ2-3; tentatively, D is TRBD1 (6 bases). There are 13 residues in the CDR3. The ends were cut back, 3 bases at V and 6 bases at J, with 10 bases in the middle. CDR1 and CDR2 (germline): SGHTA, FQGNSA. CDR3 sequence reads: CASSFAQGDTQYF. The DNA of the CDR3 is TGTGCCAGCAGCTTTGCTCAGGGGGATACGCAGTATTTT.

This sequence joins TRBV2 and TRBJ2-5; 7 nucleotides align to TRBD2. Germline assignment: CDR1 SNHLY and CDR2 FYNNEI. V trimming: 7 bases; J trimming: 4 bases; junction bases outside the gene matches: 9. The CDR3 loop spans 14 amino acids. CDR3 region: CASTYLAVGETQYF. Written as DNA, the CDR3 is TGTGCCAGCACCTACCTAGCGGTGGGAGAGACCCAGTACTTC.

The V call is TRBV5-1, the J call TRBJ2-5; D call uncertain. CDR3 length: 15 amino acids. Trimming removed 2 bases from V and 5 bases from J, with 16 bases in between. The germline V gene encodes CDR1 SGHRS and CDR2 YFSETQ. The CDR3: CASSLGSASWETQYF. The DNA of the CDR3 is TGCGCCAGCAGCTTAGGATCCGCCTCGTGGGAGACCCAGTACTTC.

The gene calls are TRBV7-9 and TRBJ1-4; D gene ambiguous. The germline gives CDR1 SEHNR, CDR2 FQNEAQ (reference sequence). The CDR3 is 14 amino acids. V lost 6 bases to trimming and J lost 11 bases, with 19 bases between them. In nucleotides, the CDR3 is TGTGCCAGCAGTTCGACTTGGTTCGGCAATAAACTGTTTTTT. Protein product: CASSSTWFGNKLFF.